The 21 T cell receptor beta chains below come from one sample, sequenced in a study of graft-versus-host responses after intestinal transplantation. Antigen specificity for these receptors is unknown. This table comes from immunoSEQ multiplex PCR, and its TCRdb copy is limited to in-frame clones, with some not included. The sample includes 90,000 to 130,000 clones, 85% to 95% seen only once; the top ten take 0.4% to 0.65%. The specimen was unstimulated CD8+ T cells sorted from spleen or lymph node cells, collected before intestinal transplant. All receptors derive from a human donor who received an intestinal transplant.

The chain recombines TRBV15 with TRBJ2-4, with D maybe TRBD1 (6 bases). This CDR3 has 15 residues. Trimming cost V 1 base and J 4 bases, with 11 bases left between them. From germline, CDR1 is LNHNV and CDR2 YYDKDF (reference sequence). DNA for the CDR3: TGTGCCACCAGCAGAGCCCAAGGACAGAAAAACATTCAGTACTTC. Its translation is CATSRAQGQKNIQYF. Filled out from reference TRBV15 and TRBJ2-4, the complete variable domain reads DAMVIQNPRYQVTQFGKPVTLSCSQTLNHNVMYWYQQKSSQAPKLLFHYYDKDFNNEADTPDNFQSRRPNTSFCFLDIRSPGLGDTAMYLCATSRAQGQKNIQYFGAGTRLSVL.

J is TRBJ2-7 and V is TRBV9; D not certain. CDR3 length: 12 amino acids. V was trimmed by 0 bases and J by 5 bases, leaving 6 bases between them. In germline, CDR1 is SGDLS, CDR2 YYNGEE. CDR3 amino acids: CASSVGDNEQYF. CDR3 bases: TGTGCCAGCAGCGTAGGGGATAACGAGCAGTACTTC.

The chain recombines TRBV4-2 with TRBJ2-7; D call uncertain. The germline V gene encodes CDR1 LGHNA and CDR2 YNFKEQ. The CDR3 spans 15 residues. V lost 5 bases to trimming and J lost 4 bases, with 18 bases between them. The CDR3 loop is CASSDGPLVGYEQYF. CDR3 nucleotides: TGTGCCAGCAGCGACGGGCCTCTCGTCGGGTACGAGCAGTACTTC.

This sequence joins TRBV29-1 and TRBJ2-7; a possible D gene is TRBD2 (5 bases). Germline CDR1 is SQVTM and CDR2 is ANQGSEA. V was pared by 6 bases and J by 2 bases, with 8 bases between. This CDR3 is built from 11 residues. The CDR3 region has the DNA TGCAGCGTAACTAGTACCTACGAGCAGTACTTC. Protein: CSVTSTYEQYF.

This chain connects TRBV4-2 to TRBJ2-7, with 8 bases matching TRBD1. Germline V lookup: CDR1 LGHNA, CDR2 YNFKEQ. The CDR3 contains 15 residues. V dropped 1 base and J dropped 0; count of bases not matched to a gene: 2. CDR3 sequence reads: CASSQGTGPSYEQYF. CDR3 DNA sequence: TGTGCCAGCAGCCAAGGGACAGGGCCCTCCTACGAGCAGTACTTC.

The chain uses TRBV30 and TRBJ1-1; tentatively, D is TRBD1 (5 bases). The germline V gene has CDR1 GTSNPN and CDR2 SVGIG (reference sequence). CDR3 length equals 13 residues. Trimming took off 0 bases at V and 6 bases at J, with 11 bases between the two ends. CDR3 coding DNA: TGTGCCTGGAGTGTACCCCCGGGGGCTGAAGCTTTCTTT. Its translation: CAWSVPPGAEAFF.

The chain links TRBV4-1 to TRBJ2-5; possible D gene TRBD2, 5 bases. The closer fit of TRBJ2-7 to the DNA end suggests the J call may be wrong. The CDR3 runs 14 residues. Germline lookup yields CDR1 MGHRA and CDR2 YSYEKL. CDR3 protein: CASSQDEGSYEQYF. Here the CDR3 DNA reads TGCGCCAGCAGCCAAGACGAGGGATCCTACGAGCAGTACTTC.

J is TRBJ1-1 and V is TRBV29-1; D uncertain. CDR1 and CDR2 from the germline V gene are SQVTM and ANQGSEA. CDR3 length: 13 residues. Between the trimmed V and J ends, which lost 2 bases and 1 base, there was a span of 8 bases. For the CDR3, the DNA is TGCAGCGTTGAAAGTGGGAGGAACACTGAAGCTTTCTTT. Translation gives CSVESGRNTEAFF.

This chain links TRBV9 with TRBJ2-1, with D possibly TRBD1 on 5 matching bases. From germline, CDR1 is SGDLS and CDR2 YYNGEE. The length of the CDR3 is 13 residues. V was cut by 4 bases and J by 4 bases, with 9 bases left in between. The CDR3 DNA reads TGTGCCAGCAGCCAAACAGGATACAATGAGCAGTTCTTC. As protein: CASSQTGYNEQFF.

This chain links TRBV2 with TRBJ2-3; TRBD1 agrees at 9 bases. Germline CDR1 SNHLY, CDR2 FYNNEI. After removal of 9 bases from V and 6 bases from J, the junction contained 10 bases not matched to a gene. This CDR3 spans 14 amino acids. Written as DNA, the CDR3 is TGTGCCAGTAGCTGGACAGGGGAGTACGATACGCAGTATTTT. It is translated as CASSWTGEYDTQYF.

CDR3 sequence reads: CASSLSLQYEQYF. The CDR3 DNA reads TGTGCCAGCAGTTTATCGTTACAATACGAGCAGTACTTC. V and J are TRBV27 and TRBJ2-7; D unclear. The CDR3 contains 13 residues. Germline CDR1 and CDR2: MNHEY and SMNVEV (reference sequence). Trimming pared 0 bases from V and 4 bases from J, leaving 7 bases between.

This clone came up once. The chain combines TRBV7-3 with TRBJ2-1; D tentatively reads TRBD1 or TRBD2 (9 bases each). Germline V gene sequence: CDR1 SGHTA, CDR2 FQGTGA. Trimming stripped 5 bases from V and 1 base from J, with 15 bases between. The CDR3 contains 16 residues. CDR3 nucleotide sequence: TGTGCCAGCAGCCCTAGCGGGACAGGGTCCTACAATGAGCAGTTCTTC. Its translation is CASSPSGTGSYNEQFF.

The chain carries TRBV7-6 and TRBJ1-1; D gene uncertain. V was clipped by 5 bases and J by 5 bases, with 6 bases between them. There are 11 residues in the CDR3. Germline V gives CDR1 SGHVS, CDR2 FNYEAQ. CDR3 nucleotides: TGTGCCAGCAGCCTAGGGACTGAAGCTTTCTTT. It codes for CASSLGTEAFF.

The chain couples TRBV30 to TRBJ1-5, with 9 bases aligning to TRBD1. The CDR3 covers 16 residues. Losses at the gene ends were 3 bases for V and 9 bases for J; bases not matched to a gene: 15. Per germline, CDR1 GTSNPN and CDR2 SVGIG (reference sequence). CDR3 nucleotide sequence: TGTGCCTGGAGCTACGCCGGGACAGGGCTATGGGGGCCCCAGCATTTT. It specifies CAWSYAGTGLWGPQHF.

The chain carries TRBV6-5 and TRBJ2-3; weak D call: TRBD2 (6 bases). From germline, CDR1 is MNHEY and CDR2 SVGAGI. V lost 2 bases, J lost 6 bases, and 12 bases lay in between. CDR3 length: 14 residues. DNA of the CDR3: TGTGCCAGCAGTTACGTAGCGGCGTTTGATACGCAGTATTTT. It translates to CASSYVAAFDTQYF.

V usage is TRBV5-4 and J usage is TRBJ2-7; TRBD2 matches at 16 bases. With V trimmed by 4 bases and J by 3 bases, 16 bases remained unmatched. This CDR3 is 20 amino acids long. Germline V CDR1 and CDR2: SGHNT, YYREEE (reference sequence). The CDR3 nucleotides are TGTGCCAGCAGCGTAAAGAAAGGGACTAGCGGGAGGGTATATTACTACGAGCAGTACTTC. Translated, it gives CASSVKKGTSGRVYYYEQYF.

The DNA of the CDR3 is TGTGCCAGCAGTTCTCAAGGCGACCGCTACGAGCAGTACTTC. This codes for CASSSQGDRYEQYF. The V call is TRBV6-5, the J call TRBJ2-7, with D uncertain. The CDR3 is made up of 14 amino acids. The ends were cut back, 4 bases at V and 3 bases at J, with 13 bases in the middle. The V gene's germline CDR1 is MNHEY and CDR2 SVGAGI.

The chain employs TRBV13 and TRBJ2-4, with 10 positions matching TRBD1. This CDR3 has 16 residues. Germline-derived CDR1 and CDR2 are PRHDT and FYEKMQ (reference sequence). The V and J ends lost 3 bases and 3 bases, in that order; junction bases with no gene match: 5. The CDR3 reads CASSLTGGDDKNIQYF. The CDR3 bases are TGTGCCAGCAGCTTGACAGGGGGCGACGACAAAAACATTCAGTACTTC.

This chain connects TRBV2 to TRBJ2-1, with 8 bases lining up with TRBD2. The CDR3 has 14 residues. Germline V gene lookup returns CDR1 SNHLY and CDR2 FYNNEI. J lost 8 bases, V lost 8 bases, and 11 bases had no gene match. The CDR3 loop reads CASESSGSWDEQFF. The DNA for the CDR3 is TGTGCCAGCGAATCCAGCGGGAGTTGGGATGAGCAGTTCTTC.

V and J are TRBV9 and TRBJ2-5; 9 bases are a match to TRBD1. CDR1 and CDR2 (germline): SGDLS, YYNGEE. V shed 2 bases, J shed 3 bases, and the junction held 8 bases outside the gene matches. The CDR3 is made up of 16 amino acids. The CDR3 loop reads CASSVPRQGGKETQYF. For the CDR3, the DNA is TGTGCCAGCAGCGTCCCCCGACAGGGGGGTAAAGAGACCCAGTACTTC.

The chain recombines TRBV2 with TRBJ2-5, with 9 nucleotides matching TRBD1. The trim removed 9 bases at V and 4 bases at J, leaving 9 bases unmatched. The length of the CDR3 is 14 residues. Looked up from germline, CDR1 is SNHLY and CDR2 is FYNNEI. CDR3: CASDGDRGAETQYF. CDR3 nucleotide sequence: TGTGCCAGTGATGGCGACAGGGGGGCAGAGACCCAGTACTTC.